These T cell receptor beta chains were read from a single sample in a study of cytomegalovirus exposure and HLA in healthy donors. The assay was immunoSEQ multiplex PCR, and TCRdb's table has in-frame clones only and misses some. Seen here are 99,000 or so clones, nearly 80% observed once, and the top ten hold around 1.3%. Sequencing was performed on PBMCs. The receptors were sampled from a man younger than 40 in good health and CMV-seronegative. Each CDR3 is given with its conserved first and last residue. A D gene is named only where the DNA matches it firmly. Where a row states a size, it is once, few, many or the class of an expanded clone; other rows omit it.

V gene: TRBV18; J gene: TRBJ1-5; D gene: .; clone size: .; CDR3 protein: CASSPQRDHQPQHF; CDR3 DNA: TGTGCCAGCTCACCGCAGCGGGATCATCAGCCCCAGCATTTT
V gene: TRBV28; J gene: TRBJ1-5; D gene: TRBD1; clone size: .; CDR3 protein: CASSLSDRDNQPQHF; CDR3 DNA: TGTGCCAGCAGTTTATCCGACAGGGACAATCAGCCCCAGCATTTT
V gene: TRBV21-1; J gene: TRBJ2-1; D gene: .; clone size: .; CDR3 protein: CASSNPGYNEQFF; CDR3 DNA: TGTGCCAGCAGCAATCCAGGCTACAATGAGCAGTTCTTC
V gene: TRBV5-1; J gene: TRBJ2-5; D gene: TRBD2; clone size: .; CDR3 protein: CASILAGEETQYF; CDR3 DNA: TGCGCCAGCATCCTAGCGGGGGAAGAGACCCAGTACTTC
V gene: TRBV28; J gene: TRBJ2-6; D gene: TRBD1; clone size: .; CDR3 protein: CASSLGTGKFGAGANVLTF; CDR3 DNA: TGTGCCAGCAGTTTAGGGACAGGGAAATTCGGAGCTGGGGCCAACGTCCTGACTTTC
V gene: TRBV25-1; J gene: TRBJ2-7; D gene: TRBD2; clone size: .; CDR3 protein: CASSELASGASSYEQYF; CDR3 DNA: TGTGCCAGCAGTGAATTGGCTAGCGGGGCCTCCTCCTACGAGCAGTACTTC
V gene: TRBV28; J gene: TRBJ1-1; D gene: .; clone size: .; CDR3 protein: CASNPAANTGPLGTEAFF; CDR3 DNA: TGTGCCAGCAACCCCGCCGCAAATACAGGGCCCCTTGGCACTGAAGCTTTCTTT
V gene: TRBV4-1; J gene: TRBJ1-4; D gene: .; clone size: few; CDR3 protein: CASSQERGEKLFF; CDR3 DNA: TGCGCCAGCAGCCAAGAACGGGGAGAAAAACTGTTTTTT
V gene: TRBV4-3; J gene: TRBJ2-1; D gene: .; clone size: once; CDR3 protein: CASSQAGSQSNEQFF; CDR3 DNA: TGCGCCAGCAGCCAGGCCGGGAGCCAGAGCAATGAGCAGTTCTTC
V gene: TRBV5-1; J gene: TRBJ1-3; D gene: .; clone size: .; CDR3 protein: CASSLGVTRSGNTIYF; CDR3 DNA: TGCGCCAGCAGCTTGGGTGTCACGCGCTCTGGAAACACCATATATTTT
V gene: TRBV19; J gene: TRBJ2-3; D gene: TRBD2; clone size: few; CDR3 protein: CASSIAGSGGVNTQYF; CDR3 DNA: TGTGCCAGTAGTATAGCCGGCAGCGGGGGGGTAAATACGCAGTATTTT
V gene: TRBV5-1; J gene: TRBJ1-1; D gene: .; clone size: .; CDR3 protein: CASGGGTAHTNTEAFF; CDR3 DNA: TGCGCCAGCGGGGGGGGGACCGCACACACAAACACTGAAGCTTTCTTT
V gene: TRBV7-8; J gene: TRBJ2-1; D gene: .; clone size: .; CDR3 protein: CASSLAVGASGYNEQFF; CDR3 DNA: TGTGCCAGCAGCTTAGCGGTGGGGGCTAGCGGATACAATGAGCAGTTCTTC
V gene: TRBV7-2; J gene: TRBJ2-1; D gene: TRBD2; clone size: .; CDR3 protein: CASSLDGLAYNEQFF; CDR3 DNA: TGTGCCAGCAGCTTAGACGGACTAGCTTACAATGAGCAGTTCTTC
V gene: TRBV7-2; J gene: TRBJ2-1; D gene: TRBD2; clone size: .; CDR3 protein: CASSLGPLAGGGGEQFF; CDR3 DNA: TGTGCCAGCAGCTTAGGGCCCCTAGCGGGAGGGGGCGGTGAGCAGTTCTTC
V gene: TRBV11-3; J gene: TRBJ1-1; D gene: .; clone size: .; CDR3 protein: CASSLTSSAGDTEAFF; CDR3 DNA: TGTGCCAGCAGCTTAACCTCCTCGGCAGGGGACACTGAAGCTTTCTTT
V gene: TRBV6-5; J gene: TRBJ2-2; D gene: TRBD2; clone size: .; CDR3 protein: CASSYAGTSDTGELFF; CDR3 DNA: TGTGCCAGCAGTTACGCCGGGACTAGCGACACCGGGGAGCTGTTTTTT
V gene: TRBV6-6; J gene: TRBJ2-7; D gene: .; clone size: .; CDR3 protein: CASTPGGAGGGYEQYF; CDR3 DNA: TGTGCCAGCACACCGGGGGGGGCAGGGGGAGGTTACGAGCAGTACTTC
V gene: TRBV2; J gene: TRBJ2-3; D gene: TRBD1; clone size: .; CDR3 protein: CASSFGGTGITDTQYF; CDR3 DNA: TGTGCCAGCAGTTTTGGGGGGACAGGGATTACAGATACGCAGTATTTT
V gene: TRBV18; J gene: TRBJ1-5; D gene: .; clone size: .; CDR3 protein: CASSPNRDQPQHF; CDR3 DNA: TGTGCCAGCTCACCAAACAGGGATCAGCCCCAGCATTTT
V gene: TRBV6-1; J gene: TRBJ2-7; D gene: TRBD1; clone size: .; CDR3 protein: CASRTMTGTGNEQYF; CDR3 DNA: TGTGCCAGCAGGACCATGACCGGGACAGGAAATGAGCAGTACTTC
V gene: TRBV18; J gene: TRBJ2-6; D gene: TRBD1; clone size: few; CDR3 protein: CASSRQGAGANVLTF; CDR3 DNA: TGTGCCAGCTCACGACAGGGGGCCGGGGCCAACGTCCTGACTTTC
V gene: TRBV4-3; J gene: TRBJ1-5; D gene: .; clone size: few; CDR3 protein: CASGPGSSPVNNQPQHF; CDR3 DNA: TGCGCCAGCGGTCCAGGGTCGTCCCCCGTTAACAATCAGCCCCAGCATTTT
V gene: TRBV19; J gene: TRBJ1-1; D gene: .; clone size: few; CDR3 protein: CASSTGWRFGMNTEAFF; CDR3 DNA: TGTGCCAGTAGTACAGGGTGGCGATTTGGGATGAACACTGAAGCTTTCTTT
V gene: TRBV18; J gene: TRBJ2-1; D gene: TRBD2; clone size: .; CDR3 protein: CASSPGLAGSQRFF; CDR3 DNA: TGTGCCAGCTCACCGGGACTAGCGGGAAGTCAGCGGTTCTTC
V gene: TRBV7-9; J gene: TRBJ1-1; D gene: .; clone size: .; CDR3 protein: CASSSRQTEAFF; CDR3 DNA: TGTGCCAGCAGCTCCCGACAAACTGAAGCTTTCTTT
V gene: TRBV18; J gene: TRBJ2-2; D gene: .; clone size: .; CDR3 protein: CASSPSTGELFF; CDR3 DNA: TGTGCCAGCTCCCCCTCGACCGGGGAGCTGTTTTTT
V gene: TRBV7-9; J gene: TRBJ2-3; D gene: TRBD1; clone size: .; CDR3 protein: CASRQKFRDRVFTDTQYF; CDR3 DNA: TGTGCCAGCAGGCAGAAGTTCCGGGACAGGGTATTCACAGATACGCAGTATTTT
V gene: TRBV4-3; J gene: TRBJ2-3; D gene: .; clone size: .; CDR3 protein: CASSPSPVDTQYF; CDR3 DNA: TGCGCCAGCAGCCCATCCCCAGTAGATACGCAGTATTTT
V gene: TRBV28; J gene: TRBJ1-1; D gene: .; clone size: .; CDR3 protein: CASSFGSVMNTEAFF; CDR3 DNA: TGTGCCAGCAGTTTTGGCAGCGTCATGAACACTGAAGCTTTCTTT
V gene: TRBV30; J gene: TRBJ2-2; D gene: .; clone size: .; CDR3 protein: CAWRTLENTGELFF; CDR3 DNA: TGTGCCTGGAGAACACTAGAGAACACCGGGGAGCTGTTTTTT
V gene: TRBV28; J gene: TRBJ1-3; D gene: .; clone size: .; CDR3 protein: CASSSGETGNTIYF; CDR3 DNA: TGTGCCAGCAGTTCCGGTGAGACTGGAAACACCATATATTTT
V gene: TRBV5-1; J gene: TRBJ1-1; D gene: .; clone size: .; CDR3 protein: CASSLGPGVNTEAFF; CDR3 DNA: TGCGCCAGCAGCTTGGGCCCAGGGGTGAACACTGAAGCTTTCTTT
V gene: TRBV5-1; J gene: TRBJ1-2; D gene: .; clone size: .; CDR3 protein: CASQPGVLGTNYGYTF; CDR3 DNA: TGCGCCAGCCAACCAGGGGTGCTTGGAACTAACTATGGCTACACCTTC
V gene: TRBV15; J gene: TRBJ1-1; D gene: .; clone size: once; CDR3 protein: CATSRWGDLEAFF; CDR3 DNA: TGTGCCACCAGTCGATGGGGGGATCTTGAAGCTTTCTTT
V gene: TRBV5-6; J gene: TRBJ2-7; D gene: TRBD2; clone size: few; CDR3 protein: CASSPGTSGDHEQYF; CDR3 DNA: TGTGCCAGCAGCCCCGGGACTAGCGGGGACCACGAGCAGTACTTC
V gene: TRBV7-9; J gene: TRBJ1-1; D gene: .; clone size: few; CDR3 protein: CADEGGTNTEAFF; CDR3 DNA: TGTGCCGATGAGGGAGGTACGAACACTGAAGCTTTCTTT
V gene: TRBV5-4; J gene: TRBJ2-5; D gene: TRBD1; clone size: .; CDR3 protein: CASSRDRETQYF; CDR3 DNA: TGTGCCAGCAGCCGGGACAGAGAGACCCAGTACTTC
V gene: TRBV2; J gene: TRBJ1-2; D gene: .; clone size: .; CDR3 protein: CASRSGSLDYGYTF; CDR3 DNA: TGTGCCAGCAGGTCCGGGTCTCTGGACTATGGCTACACCTTC
V gene: TRBV6-6; J gene: TRBJ2-7; D gene: TRBD1; clone size: few; CDR3 protein: CASSDRGAGSYEQYF; CDR3 DNA: TGTGCCAGCAGCGACAGGGGGGCCGGCTCCTACGAGCAGTACTTC
V gene: TRBV2; J gene: TRBJ2-2; D gene: TRBD2; clone size: once; CDR3 protein: CASNGLAANTGELFF; CDR3 DNA: TGTGCCAGCAATGGACTAGCGGCGAACACCGGGGAGCTGTTTTTT
V gene: TRBV5-4; J gene: TRBJ1-2; D gene: .; clone size: once; CDR3 protein: CASYRAGGLKNGYTF; CDR3 DNA: TGTGCCAGTTACAGGGCCGGGGGACTAAAAAATGGCTACACCTTC
V gene: TRBV4-1; J gene: TRBJ1-2; D gene: TRBD1; clone size: .; CDR3 protein: CASSQGTGNYGYTF; CDR3 DNA: TGCGCCAGCAGCCAAGGGACAGGCAACTATGGCTACACCTTC
V gene: TRBV18; J gene: TRBJ2-1; D gene: TRBD1; clone size: .; CDR3 protein: CASSPGQQGARPFF; CDR3 DNA: TGTGCCAGCTCACCCGGACAACAGGGGGCGCGTCCGTTCTTC
V gene: TRBV27; J gene: TRBJ2-3; D gene: .; clone size: .; CDR3 protein: CASSSYLAFGTDTQYF; CDR3 DNA: TGTGCCAGCAGTTCCTACCTAGCCTTCGGCACAGATACGCAGTATTTT
V gene: TRBV10-3; J gene: TRBJ2-3; D gene: TRBD2; clone size: .; CDR3 protein: CAISDTSGGTSTDTQYF; CDR3 DNA: TGTGCCATCAGTGATACTAGCGGGGGGACCAGCACAGATACGCAGTATTTT
V gene: TRBV7-2; J gene: TRBJ1-2; D gene: TRBD1; clone size: .; CDR3 protein: CASSWSGTANYGYTF; CDR3 DNA: TGTGCCAGCAGCTGGTCAGGGACAGCTAACTATGGCTACACCTTC
V gene: TRBV10-1; J gene: TRBJ1-5; D gene: TRBD1; clone size: .; CDR3 protein: CATGNNRGGSNQPQHF; CDR3 DNA: TGCGCCACCGGAAACAACAGGGGTGGTAGCAATCAGCCCCAGCATTTT
V gene: TRBV4-3; J gene: TRBJ2-1; D gene: .; clone size: .; CDR3 protein: CASSQEDSYNEQFF; CDR3 DNA: TGCGCCAGCAGCCAAGAGGACAGCTATAATGAGCAGTTCTTC
V gene: TRBV14; J gene: TRBJ1-5; D gene: TRBD1; clone size: .; CDR3 protein: CASSQGNADRDNQPQHF; CDR3 DNA: TGTGCCAGCAGCCAAGGAAATGCGGACAGGGATAATCAGCCCCAGCATTTT
V gene: TRBV6-5; J gene: TRBJ2-7; D gene: .; clone size: .; CDR3 protein: CASSYLRQTLYEQYF; CDR3 DNA: TGTGCCAGCAGTTACCTGCGGCAGACCCTGTACGAGCAGTACTTC
V gene: TRBV4-1; J gene: TRBJ1-1; D gene: .; clone size: .; CDR3 protein: CASSQDGGPNTEASF; CDR3 DNA: TGCGCCAGCAGCCAAGATGGGGGCCCGAACACTGAAGCTTCCTTT
V gene: TRBV9; J gene: TRBJ2-3; D gene: .; clone size: .; CDR3 protein: CASSVQRGDTQYF; CDR3 DNA: TGTGCCAGCAGCGTACAGAGAGGGGATACGCAGTATTTT
V gene: TRBV6-4; J gene: TRBJ2-1; D gene: TRBD2; clone size: .; CDR3 protein: CASSEGLAGSNEQFF; CDR3 DNA: TGTGCCAGCAGTGAAGGTCTAGCGGGGTCCAATGAGCAGTTCTTC
V gene: TRBV5-6; J gene: TRBJ1-1; D gene: .; clone size: .; CDR3 protein: CASSFAGLARQGTEAFF; CDR3 DNA: TGTGCCAGCAGCTTCGCCGGTTTGGCCAGGCAGGGCACTGAAGCTTTCTTT
V gene: TRBV23-1; J gene: TRBJ1-1; D gene: TRBD1; clone size: .; CDR3 protein: CASSPHRQGEDTEAFF; CDR3 DNA: TGCGCCAGCAGTCCCCACAGACAGGGTGAGGACACTGAAGCTTTCTTT
V gene: TRBV18; J gene: TRBJ2-4; D gene: .; clone size: .; CDR3 protein: CASSPPGEITQYF; CDR3 DNA: TGTGCCAGCTCACCACCCGGAGAGATTACTCAGTACTTC
V gene: TRBV6-6; J gene: TRBJ2-7; D gene: TRBD2; clone size: .; CDR3 protein: CASSLGLAGEHEQYF; CDR3 DNA: TGTGCCAGCAGTTTAGGTCTAGCGGGAGAGCACGAGCAGTACTTC
V gene: TRBV7-6; J gene: TRBJ2-5; D gene: .; clone size: .; CDR3 protein: CASSLPQGGETQYF; CDR3 DNA: TGTGCCAGCAGCTTACCTCAGGGAGGAGAGACCCAGTACTTC
V gene: TRBV11-3; J gene: TRBJ2-3; D gene: TRBD2; clone size: .; CDR3 protein: CASSLVSGGSSTDTQYF; CDR3 DNA: TGTGCCAGCAGCTTAGTTAGCGGGGGGTCTAGCACAGATACGCAGTATTTT